The 26 T cell receptor beta chains below were found in one sample sequenced in a study of glioma-infiltrating T cells after dendritic cell vaccination. Sequencing was performed with immunoSEQ multiplex PCR; in TCRdb, only in-frame clones are kept and a portion is missing. The sample yields 85,000 to 95,000 clones, 65% to 90% seen once. The sequencing used blood, collected before dendritic cell vaccination. These receptors all stem from a human donor with glioblastoma.

The CDR3: CASSEGISGHWGSYEQYF. The CDR3 nucleotides are TGTGCCAGCAGTGAAGGTATTAGCGGGCATTGGGGGTCCTACGAGCAGTACTTC. The chain couples TRBV6-1 to TRBJ2-7, with 7 bases lining up with TRBD2. V dropped 1 base and J dropped 1; count of bases not matched to a gene: 13. The V gene's germline CDR1 is MNHNS and CDR2 SASEGT. CDR3 size: 18 residues.

V is TRBV13 and J is TRBJ2-1; maybe TRBD1 (6 bases). V shed 5 bases and J shed 10 bases, with 12 bases lying between them. Germline values: CDR1 PRHDT, CDR2 FYEKMQ (reference sequence). This CDR3 is built from 12 residues. This CDR3 is CASSPDSIEQFF. The CDR3 DNA reads TGTGCCAGCAGCCCGGACAGTATCGAGCAGTTCTTC.

This chain connects TRBV7-3 to TRBJ2-7; weak D call: TRBD2 (6 bases). The CDR3 is 14 residues long. The V gene's germline CDR1 is SGHTA and CDR2 FQGTGA. V lost 3 bases, J lost 3 bases, and 12 bases lay in between. CDR3 sequence: CASSFQAGNYEQYF. In DNA, the CDR3 is TGTGCCAGCAGCTTCCAAGCGGGCAACTACGAGCAGTACTTC. Based on the CDR3 plus reference TRBV7-3 and TRBJ2-7, the full variable domain is GAGVSQTPSNKVTEKGKYVELRCDPISGHTALYWYRQSLGQGPEFLIYFQGTGAADDSGLPNDRFFAVRPEGSVSTLKIQRTERGDSAVYLCASSFQAGNYEQYFGPGTRLTVT.

The chain combines TRBV15 with TRBJ1-2; no clear D gene. The V gene's germline CDR1 is LNHNV and CDR2 YYDKDF (reference sequence). Trimming shortened V by 1 base and J by 3 bases, and 18 bases separated the two germline ends. This CDR3 region has 17 residues. The CDR3 loop reads CATSRAGSGSDYYGYTF. The CDR3 nucleotides read TGTGCCACCAGCAGAGCGGGGTCAGGAAGTGATTACTATGGCTACACCTTC.

The genes are TRBV6-5 and TRBJ2-6; D is ambiguous. Germline loops: CDR1 MNHEY, CDR2 SVGAGI. Trimming cost V 0 bases and J 1 base, with 4 bases left between them. The CDR3 totals 15 residues. The CDR3 spells CASSYSESGANVLTF. CDR3 bases: TGTGCCAGCAGTTACTCAGAGTCTGGGGCCAACGTCCTGACTTTC.

This sequence joins TRBV18 and TRBJ1-3; the D is unclear. This CDR3 is built from 14 residues. The germline V and J ends were trimmed by 0 bases and 2 bases, with 5 bases remaining between them. Germline loops: CDR1 KGHSH, CDR2 LQKENI. CDR3 coding DNA: TGTGCCAGCTCACCACCGCCAGCTGGAAACACCATATATTTT. Its translation: CASSPPPAGNTIYF.

J is TRBJ2-1 and V is TRBV11-3, with D unclear. CDR3 length: 15 amino acids. Germline values: CDR1 SGHNT, CDR2 YENEEA. The ends were cut back, 2 bases at V and 7 bases at J, with 15 bases in the middle. In DNA form, the CDR3 reads TGTGCCAGCAGCTTAATCGGCCGCTCAGGTAATGAGCAGTTCTTC. As protein: CASSLIGRSGNEQFF.

The rearrangement uses TRBV6-1 and TRBJ2-5; D is unresolved. The CDR3 has 14 amino acids. Germline V lookup: CDR1 MNHNS, CDR2 SASEGT. Trimming removed 2 bases at V and 10 bases at J, with 17 bases between. DNA for the CDR3: TGTGCCAGCAGTGAAATTGGGTATGGAGTTCGCCAGTACTTC. Amino acid sequence: CASSEIGYGVRQYF.

The chain joins TRBV11-2 to TRBJ2-5; possibly TRBD1 for D (6 bases). Germline V gene lookup returns CDR1 SGHAT and CDR2 FQNNGV. This CDR3 is 13 amino acids long. Trimming removed 6 bases from V and 2 bases from J, with 10 bases in between. CDR3 amino acids: CASRPGTQETQYF. DNA of the CDR3: TGTGCCAGCAGACCAGGGACACAAGAGACCCAGTACTTC.

V and J are TRBV19 and TRBJ1-2, with D perhaps TRBD1 (6 bases). CDR1 LNHDA and CDR2 SQIVND come from the germline V gene (reference sequence). The CDR3 extends over 13 amino acids. Between the trimmed V and J ends, which lost 3 bases and 7 bases, there was a span of 12 bases. The CDR3 nucleotides are TGTGCCAGTAGTATCCGGGGACAATCTGGCTACACCTTC. Translation gives CASSIRGQSGYTF. The full variable domain, its missing parts supplied by reference TRBV19 and TRBJ1-2, is DGGITQSPKYLFRKEGQNVTLSCEQNLNHDAMYWYRQDPGQGLRLIYYSQIVNDFQKGDIAEGYSVSREKKESFPLTVTSAQKNPTAFYLCASSIRGQSGYTFGSGTRLTVV.

The chain links TRBV2 to TRBJ2-7; the D is unclear. The CDR3 has 13 residues. Germline V CDR1 and CDR2: SNHLY, FYNNEI. Trimming removed 5 bases at V and 0 bases at J, with 8 bases between. CDR3 protein: CASSWHSSYEQYF. In DNA form, the CDR3 reads TGTGCCAGCAGTTGGCACAGCTCCTACGAGCAGTACTTC.

The rearrangement uses TRBV27 and TRBJ2-7, with D uncertain. This CDR3 spans 13 amino acids. The V end lost 5 bases, the J end lost 0 bases, and 8 bases lay between the germline ends. Germline CDR1 MNHEY, CDR2 SMNVEV (reference sequence). For the CDR3, the DNA is TGTGCCAGCAGTGAAGAGAGCTCCTACGAGCAGTACTTC. Its protein product is CASSEESSYEQYF.

The chain combines TRBV7-2 with TRBJ2-7; D gene uncertain. From germline, CDR1 is SGHTA and CDR2 FQGNSA. V was cut by 0 bases and J by 2 bases, with 8 bases left in between. The CDR3 is made up of 14 amino acids. CDR3 bases: TGTGCCAGCAGCTTAGCGTTAGTAACCTACGAGCAGTACTTC. Its translation: CASSLALVTYEQYF.

This sequence joins TRBV29-1 and TRBJ2-7; 13 bases fit TRBD2. The V gene end was trimmed by 4 bases and the J gene end by 3 bases; junction bases not matched to a gene: 6. In germline, CDR1 is SQVTM, CDR2 ANQGSEA. The CDR3 runs to 15 residues. The CDR3 loop reads CSVVYGTSGNYEQYF. In DNA form, the CDR3 reads TGCAGCGTTGTTTATGGGACTAGCGGGAACTACGAGCAGTACTTC.

The chain is built from TRBV29-1 and TRBJ2-5, with TRBD1 identical over 9 bases. With 5 bases clipped from V and 1 base from J, the junction kept 2 bases outside the gene matches. The germline gives CDR1 SQVTM, CDR2 ANQGSEA. There are 13 residues in the CDR3. CDR3: CSVLTGGQETQYF. The CDR3 DNA reads TGCAGCGTTCTGACAGGGGGCCAAGAGACCCAGTACTTC. The full variable domain, its missing parts supplied by reference TRBV29-1 and TRBJ2-5, is SAVISQKPSRDICQRGTSLTIQCQVDSQVTMMFWYRQQPGQSLTLIATANQGSEATYESGFVIDKFPISRPNLTFSTLTVSNMSPEDSSIYLCSVLTGGQETQYFGPGTRLLVL.

The J gene is TRBJ1-4, the V gene TRBV18; D is unclear. V lost 5 bases and J lost 4, with 5 bases in between. CDR3 length equals 12 residues. Germline assignment: CDR1 KGHSH and CDR2 LQKENI. The DNA of the CDR3 is TGTGCCAGCTCAGGCAGTAATGAAAAACTGTTTTTT. This codes for CASSGSNEKLFF. The whole variable domain, remainder taken from reference TRBV18 and TRBJ1-4, is NAGVMQNPRHLVRRRGQEARLRCSPMKGHSHVYWYRQLPEEGLKFMVYLQKENIIDESGMPKERFSAEFPKEGPSILRIQQVVRGDSAAYFCASSGSNEKLFFGSGTQLSVL.

The rearrangement uses TRBV27 and TRBJ2-3; 7 nucleotides match TRBD2. This CDR3 is 15 amino acids long. The ends lost 10 bases at V and 2 bases at J; junction bases unmatched: 12. Germline V gene sequence: CDR1 MNHEY, CDR2 SMNVEV (reference sequence). The CDR3: CATTVGAGYTDTQYF. The CDR3 nucleotides read TGTGCCACCACTGTGGGAGCGGGGTACACAGATACGCAGTATTTT.

The rearrangement uses TRBV9 and TRBJ2-1; TRBD1 is a possible D gene (5 bases). V lost 3 bases to trimming and J lost 0 bases, with 13 bases between them. The CDR3 is 16 residues long. Germline V lookup: CDR1 SGDLS, CDR2 YYNGEE. In nucleotides, the CDR3 is TGTGCCAGCAGCGAGGATGGGGCAATCTCCTACAATGAGCAGTTCTTC. Translation gives CASSEDGAISYNEQFF.

The chain recombines TRBV7-2 with TRBJ2-1; D unresolved. V dropped 6 bases and J dropped 5 bases, with 11 bases sitting between them. CDR3 length equals 13 residues. The germline V gene has CDR1 SGHTA and CDR2 FQGNSA. The CDR3: CASSLTANNEQFF. The CDR3 nucleotides read TGTGCCAGCAGTCTAACTGCCAACAATGAGCAGTTCTTC.

CDR3 DNA: TGTGCCAGCAGCACAGACAGGGGACTTGGCTACACCTTC. It codes for CASSTDRGLGYTF. V and J are TRBV7-3 and TRBJ1-2; TRBD1 matches 8 bases. Per germline, CDR1 SGHTA and CDR2 FQGTGA. The CDR3 spans 13 residues. Trimming at V came to 5 bases and at J to 7 bases, leaving 6 bases not matched to a gene. The whole variable domain, remainder taken from reference TRBV7-3 and TRBJ1-2, is GAGVSQTPSNKVTEKGKYVELRCDPISGHTALYWYRQSLGQGPEFLIYFQGTGAADDSGLPNDRFFAVRPEGSVSTLKIQRTERGDSAVYLCASSTDRGLGYTFGSGTRLTVV.

The chain employs TRBV6-6 and TRBJ2-1, with 11 bases aligning to TRBD1. The J segment lost 7 bases and the V segment lost 6 bases, leaving 8 bases of the junction unmatched. The CDR3 runs 15 residues. Looked up from germline, CDR1 is MNHNY and CDR2 is SVGAGI (reference sequence). CDR3 nucleotide sequence: TGTGCCAGCAGACCGCCGGGACAGGGGGAGAATGAGCAGTTCTTC. Encoded protein: CASRPPGQGENEQFF.

The CDR3 sequence: CASSVAGGVSYEQYF. In DNA, the CDR3 is TGTGCCAGCAGCGTAGCGGGAGGGGTATCCTACGAGCAGTACTTC. The chain links TRBV9 to TRBJ2-7; 8 bases fit TRBD2. V lost 0 bases to trimming and J lost 1 base; unmatched junction nucleotides: 3. The CDR3 contains 15 residues. Germline V gene sequence: CDR1 SGDLS, CDR2 YYNGEE.

V usage is TRBV5-4 and J usage is TRBJ2-3; tentatively, D is TRBD2 (6 bases). The ends were cut back, 0 bases at V and 3 bases at J, with 8 bases in the middle. Germline CDR1 is SGHNT and CDR2 is YYREEE (reference sequence). The CDR3 extends over 14 amino acids. The CDR3 DNA reads as TGTGCCAGCAGCTTGGCCGGGAGTACAGATACGCAGTATTTT. Its translation is CASSLAGSTDTQYF.

In the case of this clone: In the same sample, other DNA sequences code for this CDR3. The V and J genes are TRBV11-2 and TRBJ1-2, with TRBD1 as a possible D gene (5 bases). Trimming stripped 1 base from V and 2 bases from J, with 8 bases between. Germline V CDR1 and CDR2: SGHAT, FQNNGV. The CDR3 loop spans 14 amino acids. The CDR3 here is CASSLVGGNYGYTF. CDR3 nucleotides: TGTGCCAGCAGCTTAGTCGGGGGGAACTATGGCTACACCTTC.

This chain joins TRBV6-5 and TRBJ2-7; D is uncertain. The CDR3 loop spans 14 amino acids. From germline, CDR1 is MNHEY and CDR2 SVGAGI. The ends were cut back, 7 bases at V and 3 bases at J, with 16 bases in the middle. CDR3 sequence: CASKLRDTGYEQYF. The CDR3 DNA is TGTGCCAGCAAGTTAAGAGACACCGGCTACGAGCAGTACTTC.

The chain has TRBV27 and TRBJ1-4, with D unclear. V was shortened by 1 base and J by 0 bases, with 6 bases between the two germline ends. CDR1 MNHEY and CDR2 SMNVEV come from the germline V gene (reference sequence). This CDR3 spans 15 amino acids. The CDR3 is CASSLYGATNEKLFF. The CDR3 DNA follows: TGTGCCAGCAGTTTATACGGGGCAACTAATGAAAAACTGTTTTTT.